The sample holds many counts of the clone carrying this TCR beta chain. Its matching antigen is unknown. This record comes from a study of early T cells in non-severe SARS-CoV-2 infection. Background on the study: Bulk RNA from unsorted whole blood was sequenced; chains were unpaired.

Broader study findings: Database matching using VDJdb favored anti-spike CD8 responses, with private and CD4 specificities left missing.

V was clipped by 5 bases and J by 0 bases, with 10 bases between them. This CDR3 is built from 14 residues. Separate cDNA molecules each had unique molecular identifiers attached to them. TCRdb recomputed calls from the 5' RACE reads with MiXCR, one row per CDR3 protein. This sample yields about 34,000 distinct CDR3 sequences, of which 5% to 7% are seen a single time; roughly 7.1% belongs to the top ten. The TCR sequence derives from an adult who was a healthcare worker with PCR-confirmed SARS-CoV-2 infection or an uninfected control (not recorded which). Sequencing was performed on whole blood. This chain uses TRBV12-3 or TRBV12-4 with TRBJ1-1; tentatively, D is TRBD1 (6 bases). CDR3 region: CASSTRGMNTEAFF. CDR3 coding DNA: TGTGCCAGCAGTACAAGGGGGATGAACACTGAAGCTTTCTTT.